The 29 T cell receptor beta chains below come from one sample, sequenced in a study of blood T cell repertoires in COVID-19. Generated by immunoSEQ multiplex PCR, the TCRdb table keeps only in-frame clones and is missing some. The table records 220,000 or so clones, 92% of them present only once. The sequenced material came from peripheral blood. Receptors were obtained from a man in his sixties with COVID-19, enrolled during active disease.

The rearrangement uses TRBV4-1 and TRBJ2-1; D unresolved. The germline V and J ends were trimmed by 1 base and 2 bases, with 12 bases remaining between them. The V gene's germline CDR1 is MGHRA and CDR2 YSYEKL. CDR3 size: 16 residues. In DNA form, the CDR3 reads TGCGCCAGCAGCCAAGGGTTACTACCCCCCTACAATGAGCAGTTCTTC. Its translation is CASSQGLLPPYNEQFF.

This chain links TRBV2 with TRBJ2-1, with 9 bases aligning to TRBD1. Germline CDR1 SNHLY, CDR2 FYNNEI. This CDR3 has 14 amino acids. With V trimmed by 9 bases and J by 3 bases, 6 bases remained unmatched. Written as DNA, the CDR3 is TGTGCCAGGACAGGGGGAAAACTCTACAATGAGCAGTTCTTC. Translated: CARTGGKLYNEQFF.

V usage is TRBV19 and J usage is TRBJ2-7, with 9 bases identical to TRBD1. CDR3 size: 17 residues. CDR1 is LNHDA and CDR2 is SQIVND in the germline V gene (reference sequence). The ends lost 5 bases at V and 2 bases at J; junction bases unmatched: 13. The CDR3 DNA is TGTGCCAGTAGTCCAAGGGTGACAGGGGGTTCCCCCTACGAGCAGTACTTC. Translating it yields CASSPRVTGGSPYEQYF. Using reference TRBV19 and TRBJ2-7 for the parts outside the CDR3, the full variable domain is DGGITQSPKYLFRKEGQNVTLSCEQNLNHDAMYWYRQDPGQGLRLIYYSQIVNDFQKGDIAEGYSVSREKKESFPLTVTSAQKNPTAFYLCASSPRVTGGSPYEQYFGPGTRLTVT.

The chain has TRBV6-5 and TRBJ1-6; a possible D gene is TRBD1 (5 bases). The CDR3 spans 13 residues. Germline CDR1 MNHEY, CDR2 SVGAGI. The V and J ends lost 5 bases and 12 bases respectively, with 14 bases between them. The CDR3 protein is CASSLPGGLPLHF. The CDR3, as DNA: TGTGCCAGCAGTCTTCCGGGGGGGTTACCCCTCCACTTT.

J is TRBJ1-1 and V is TRBV27; a possible D gene is TRBD1 (5 bases). V was shortened by 7 bases and J by 5 bases, with 17 bases between the two germline ends. CDR3 length equals 14 residues. Germline loops: CDR1 MNHEY, CDR2 SMNVEV (reference sequence). DNA of the CDR3: TGTGCCAGCAAACAATGGGGCAGAACAACTGAAGCTTTCTTT. Translated: CASKQWGRTTEAFF.

The rearrangement uses TRBV5-1 and TRBJ2-7, with 15 positions matching TRBD2. Germline loops: CDR1 SGHRS, CDR2 YFSETQ. The V segment lost 4 bases and the J segment 3 bases; nucleotides outside the gene matches: 8. The CDR3 is made up of 17 amino acids. In DNA, the CDR3 is TGCGCCAGCAGCGCGGGACTAGCGGGGGGAAGATTCTACGAGCAGTACTTC. This gives the protein CASSAGLAGGRFYEQYF.

CDR3 sequence (DNA): TGTGCCAGCAGCTGGGAGATGAACACTGAAGCTTTCTTT. Its translation is CASSWEMNTEAFF. The V gene is TRBV5-8, the J gene TRBJ1-1; D not certain. CDR1 is SGHTS and CDR2 is YDEGEE in the germline V gene. V lost 3 bases, J lost 0 bases, and 6 bases lay in between. The CDR3 has 13 amino acids.

The chain employs TRBV7-2 and TRBJ2-6; D uncertain. The V end lost 5 bases, the J end lost 4 bases, and 12 bases lay between the germline ends. The CDR3 extends over 15 amino acids. Germline V CDR1 and CDR2: SGHTA, FQGNSA. CDR3 nucleotide sequence: TGTGCCAGCAGCACCACAAGTACCGGGGCCAACGTCCTGACTTTC. It codes for CASSTTSTGANVLTF.

J is TRBJ2-7 and V is TRBV14; TRBD2 might be the D (6 bases). The CDR3 extends over 13 amino acids. Germline V lookup: CDR1 SGHDN, CDR2 FVKESK. Trimming cost V 1 base and J 3 bases, with 7 bases left between them. This CDR3 is CASSQGLVYEQYF. CDR3 sequence (DNA): TGTGCCAGCAGCCAAGGACTAGTCTACGAGCAGTACTTC.

This clone occurred once. This chain joins TRBV6-5 and TRBJ1-5; a possible D gene is TRBD1 (5 bases). There are 16 residues in the CDR3. V lost 2 bases and J lost 6, with 17 bases in between. Germline V gene data show CDR1 as MNHEY and CDR2 as SVGAGI. The CDR3 region is CASSYKAPGGGQPQHF. The CDR3 DNA reads as TGTGCCAGCAGTTACAAAGCTCCCGGGGGGGGTCAGCCCCAGCATTTT.

The chain is built from TRBV18 and TRBJ1-2; 7 nucleotides agree with TRBD1. The V and J ends lost 3 bases and 8 bases, in that order; junction bases with no gene match: 9. This CDR3 has 14 amino acids. Germline-derived CDR1 and CDR2 are KGHSH and LQKENI. CDR3 in DNA: TGTGCCAGCTCACCCCAAGGGGGCAATGAAGGCTACACCTTC. It codes for CASSPQGGNEGYTF.

The chain links TRBV10-1 to TRBJ2-2; 11 bases align to TRBD1. The CDR3 runs 18 residues. Germline V lookup: CDR1 WNHNN, CDR2 SYGVQD (reference sequence). The V segment lost 4 bases and the J segment 0 bases; nucleotides outside the gene matches: 7. This CDR3 is CASSAGTGGLPNTGELFF. The CDR3 DNA reads as TGCGCCAGCAGTGCTGGGACAGGGGGACTCCCGAACACCGGGGAGCTGTTTTTT.

This clone was counted at least ten times. J is TRBJ2-7 and V is TRBV5-6; 8 bases line up with TRBD1. V dropped 4 bases and J dropped 7; count of bases not matched to a gene: 7. The CDR3 runs to 13 residues. Germline V gene lookup returns CDR1 SGHDT and CDR2 YYEEEE. The CDR3 loop is CASSPWTGLEQYF. The CDR3 nucleotides read TGTGCCAGCAGCCCTTGGACAGGGCTTGAGCAGTACTTC.

The rearrangement uses TRBV10-2 and TRBJ2-7, with D perhaps TRBD1 (5 bases). Germline-derived CDR1 and CDR2 are WSHSY and SAAADI. Deletions cut 8 bases from V and 0 bases from J, with 8 bases between. There are 12 residues in the CDR3. The CDR3 protein is CASQGSSYEQYF. The CDR3 region has the DNA TGCGCCAGCCAGGGCAGCTCCTACGAGCAGTACTTC.

The V gene is TRBV24-1, the J gene TRBJ2-3, with a possible D match to TRBD2 (6 bases). The germline V and J ends were trimmed by 5 bases and 3 bases, with 8 bases remaining between them. Germline CDR1 and CDR2: KGHDR and SFDVKD. The CDR3 has 13 amino acids. The CDR3 reads CATSAGGTDTQYF. The CDR3, as DNA: TGTGCCACCAGTGCCGGAGGGACAGATACGCAGTATTTT.

This clone came up once. The chain has TRBV6-1 and TRBJ2-7; D remains unclear. V lost 3 bases, J lost 3 bases, and 6 bases lay in between. The CDR3 contains 12 residues. The germline CDR1 and CDR2 sequences are MNHNS and SASEGT. CDR3 loop: CASSDSNYEQYF. The CDR3 DNA sequence: TGTGCCAGCAGTGACAGTAACTACGAGCAGTACTTC.

The chain has TRBV2 and TRBJ1-6; 7 bases align to TRBD1. This CDR3 is built from 13 residues. CDR1 and CDR2 (germline): SNHLY, FYNNEI. J gave up 6 bases and V 11 bases, and 7 bases lay outside the gene matches. CDR3 residues: CAGSGQLNSPLHF. CDR3 DNA sequence: TGTGCCGGATCGGGACAGCTTAATTCACCCCTCCACTTT.

This rearrangement joins TRBV5-1 to TRBJ2-3; the match to TRBD2 covers 16 bases. The CDR3 length is 19 residues. Germline assignment: CDR1 SGHRS and CDR2 YFSETQ. V lost 3 bases, J lost 4 bases, and 11 bases stayed unmatched. As DNA, the CDR3 is TGCGCCAGCAGCTCACTTCCTGGGACTAGCGGGAGGGCCGCAGATACGCAGTATTTT. Amino acid sequence: CASSSLPGTSGRAADTQYF. The full variable domain, completed using reference TRBV5-1 and TRBJ2-3, is KAGVTQTPRYLIKTRGQQVTLSCSPISGHRSVSWYQQTPGQGLQFLFEYFSETQRNKGNFPGRFSGRQFSNSRSEMNVSTLELGDSALYLCASSSLPGTSGRAADTQYFGPGTRLTVL.

V usage is TRBV2 and J usage is TRBJ1-5; tentative D call: TRBD1 (5 bases). Trimming left V 5 bases short and J 3 bases short, with 11 bases between. The CDR3 contains 14 residues. Germline V gene data show CDR1 as SNHLY and CDR2 as FYNNEI. CDR3 amino acids: CASSFQGYNQPQHF. The DNA of the CDR3 is TGTGCCAGCAGTTTCCAGGGCTACAATCAGCCCCAGCATTTT. Looking up the rest from reference TRBV2 and TRBJ1-5 gives the full variable domain: EPEVTQTPSHQVTQMGQEVILRCVPISNHLYFYWYRQILGQKVEFLVSFYNNEISEKSEIFDDQFSVERPDGSNFTLKIRSTKLEDSAMYFCASSFQGYNQPQHFGDGTRLSIL.

In DNA form, the CDR3 reads TGTGCCAGCAGCGTGAATGACAGGCCGGTACATGGCTACACCTTC. Its translation: CASSVNDRPVHGYTF. The chain has TRBV9 and TRBJ1-2, with D possibly TRBD1 on 6 matching bases. The CDR3 sequence is 15 residues long. CDR1 and CDR2 (germline): SGDLS, YYNGEE. Between the trimmed V and J ends, which lost 2 bases and 6 bases, there was a span of 17 bases.

This clone was observed a single time. The rearrangement links TRBV9 to TRBJ2-5; D is perhaps TRBD2 (6 bases). In germline, CDR1 is SGDLS, CDR2 YYNGEE. The V and J ends lost 4 bases and 5 bases respectively, with 15 bases between them. This CDR3 has 14 amino acids. The CDR3 nucleotides read TGTGCCAGCAGCCCGGGACTGACGTGGGAGACCCAGTACTTC. This translates into CASSPGLTWETQYF. Full variable domain (remainder filled in from reference TRBV9 and TRBJ2-5): DSGVTQTPKHLITATGQRVTLRCSPRSGDLSVYWYQQSLDQGLQFLIQYYNGEERAKGNILERFSAQQFPDLHSELNLSSLELGDSALYFCASSPGLTWETQYFGPGTRLLVL.

The chain uses TRBV28 and TRBJ1-2; 11 bases align to TRBD1. The CDR3 is made up of 18 amino acids. The V gene's germline CDR1 is MDHEN and CDR2 SYDVKM. V trimming: 4 bases; J trimming: 1 base; junction bases outside the gene matches: 11. The CDR3 region has the DNA TGTGCCAGCAGTTCGCCCCGGGACAGGGGGAATAGTAACTATGGCTACACCTTC. Encoded protein: CASSSPRDRGNSNYGYTF.

This clone was found a few times. This chain joins TRBV28 and TRBJ1-6, with a possible D match to TRBD1 (5 bases). Deletions cut 3 bases from V and 7 bases from J, with 10 bases between. The CDR3 has 14 amino acids. Per the germline V gene, CDR1 is MDHEN and CDR2 is SYDVKM. CDR3 in DNA: TGTGCCAGCAGTTTCCAGGGCTTCAATTCACCCCTCCACTTT. This sequence encodes CASSFQGFNSPLHF.

The J gene is TRBJ2-7, the V gene TRBV29-1, with D possibly matching TRBD2 (5 bases). The CDR3 has 19 amino acids. V lost 1 base to trimming and J lost 2 bases, with 27 bases between them. Germline assignment: CDR1 SQVTM and CDR2 ANQGSEA. CDR3 coding DNA: TGCAGCGTTGAAGCTTTGAAAGGAACCGGGAACCCGACGCCCTACGAGCAGTACTTC. It codes for CSVEALKGTGNPTPYEQYF.

The genes are TRBV5-4 and TRBJ2-1, with D tentatively TRBD1 (5 bases). V gave up 5 bases and J gave up 2 bases, with 11 bases separating them. The CDR3 sequence is 14 residues long. CDR1 SGHNT and CDR2 YYREEE come from the germline V gene (reference sequence). The CDR3 DNA reads TGTGCCAGCAGTCCTGAGACAGCCTACAATGAGCAGTTCTTC. It codes for CASSPETAYNEQFF.

This chain connects TRBV5-5 to TRBJ2-3; 8 nucleotides agree with TRBD1. The CDR3 sequence is 16 residues long. Germline V gives CDR1 SGHKS, CDR2 YYEKEE (reference sequence). Trimming at V came to 4 bases and at J to 6 bases, leaving 13 bases not matched to a gene. CDR3 sequence (DNA): TGTGCCAGCAGCATGGACAGGGTTGGGCCCGGGGATACGCAGTATTTT. Translated, it gives CASSMDRVGPGDTQYF. Variable domain in full (rest from reference TRBV5-5 and TRBJ2-3): DAGVTQSPTHLIKTRGQQVTLRCSPISGHKSVSWYQQVLGQGPQFIFQYYEKEERGRGNFPDRFSARQFPNYSSELNVNALLLGDSALYLCASSMDRVGPGDTQYFGPGTRLTVL.

The rearrangement links TRBV18 to TRBJ1-5; 9 positions match TRBD1. The CDR3 consists of 16 residues. From germline, CDR1 is KGHSH and CDR2 LQKENI. The trim removed 6 bases at V and 3 bases at J, leaving 9 bases unmatched. The chain's CDR3 is CASSGTGTGDNQPQHF. The CDR3 DNA is TGTGCCAGCTCGGGGACAGGGACGGGTGACAATCAGCCCCAGCATTTT.

The chain recombines TRBV11-2 with TRBJ1-3, with D maybe TRBD1 (5 bases). Germline CDR1 SGHAT, CDR2 FQNNGV. CDR3 length: 18 residues. The V end was cut by 3 bases, the J end by 3 bases, with 21 bases between. This CDR3 reads CASSFGTSTLKHGNTIYF. CDR3 in DNA: TGTGCCAGCAGCTTCGGGACTTCAACGCTAAAACATGGAAACACCATATATTTT.

The chain joins TRBV6-1 to TRBJ2-7; 10 nucleotides match TRBD2. The V segment lost 0 bases and the J segment 2 bases; nucleotides outside the gene matches: 7. The CDR3 is 17 residues long. Germline V CDR1 and CDR2: MNHNS, SASEGT. DNA for the CDR3: TGTGCCAGCAGTGAAGCGGGGGCTAGCGGGGGCCCCTACGAGCAGTACTTC. Its translation: CASSEAGASGGPYEQYF.